The 30 T cell receptor beta chains listed next were all sequenced from one sample in a study of T cell repertoires in cytomegalovirus infection (dated by TCRdb to the late 2010s). TCRdb lists the instrument as Illumina HiSeq 1500. In TCRdb, the public reads were trimmed at Q25 with fastp and aligned with MiXCR, with productive beta chains retained. Merged by CDR3 protein, the rows form single entries marked with the most common genes and DNA. For this sample there are about 680,000 distinct CDR3 sequences; roughly a quarter appear just once. The top ten hold around 8% of the sample. Sequencing was done on a sample of CD8+ T cells from PBMCs. The source of these receptors is a human donor in good health (CMV status not recorded). Some clones in this sample may be carry-over from other donors' samples.

The rearrangement links TRBV10-3 to TRBJ2-7, with 12 nucleotides matching TRBD1. J lost 3 bases, V lost 1 base, and 4 bases had no gene match. The CDR3 consists of 16 residues. Germline CDR1 reads ENHRY; CDR2 reads SYGVKD. The CDR3 nucleotides read TGTGCCATCAGTGAGTTGGGACAGGGGGCATTCTACGAGCAGTACTTC. This translates into CAISELGQGAFYEQYF.

This clonotype was seen more than once but under ten times. The V gene is TRBV20-1, the J gene TRBJ2-3, with TRBD2 matching over 14 bases. CDR3 size: 19 residues. CDR1 is DFQATT and CDR2 is SNEGSKA in the germline V gene (reference sequence). Trimming took 4 bases from V and 2 from J; bases not matched to a gene: 14. CDR3 in amino acids: CSANGLPGLAGEITDTQYF. DNA for the CDR3: TGCAGTGCTAACGGTCTACCGGGACTAGCGGGGGAGATCACAGATACGCAGTATTTT.

This chain uses TRBV6-5 with TRBJ1-6; TRBD1 agrees at 8 bases. The CDR3 runs to 18 residues. Germline loops: CDR1 MNHEY, CDR2 SVGAGI. With V trimmed by 6 bases and J by 13 bases, 23 bases remained unmatched. CDR3: CASSPMAGQDLGSMPLHF. The CDR3 DNA sequence: TGTGCCAGCAGCCCTATGGCGGGACAGGACTTGGGTAGCATGCCCCTCCACTTT.

The chain recombines TRBV6-6 with TRBJ2-3; D remains unclear. Per germline, CDR1 MNHNY and CDR2 SVGAGI (reference sequence). CDR3 length: 13 residues. V was trimmed by 8 bases and J by 6 bases, leaving 15 bases between them. The CDR3 coding sequence is TGTGCCAGCTGGGATGGGGTAGGGGATACGCAGTATTTT. This gives the protein CASWDGVGDTQYF.

This clonotype was picked up a small number of times. The V call is TRBV7-2, the J call TRBJ2-7; the D gene is possibly TRBD1 (5 bases). The V end was cut by 4 bases, the J end by 0 bases, with 13 bases between. Germline V gene lookup returns CDR1 SGHTA and CDR2 FQGNSA. This CDR3 comprises 15 residues. CDR3 nucleotides: TGTGCCAGCAGCTATCGAGAGACAGTCTCCTACGAGCAGTACTTC. Translating gives CASSYRETVSYEQYF.

This clonotype was picked up a small number of times. An end of the junction does not agree with germline; a read error may underlie this. The chain recombines TRBV7-6 with TRBJ2-7, with D maybe TRBD2 (5 bases). Germline CDR1 SGHVS, CDR2 FNYEAQ. The CDR3 extends over 13 amino acids. The CDR3 here is CASSPGPGNEQYF. The CDR3 DNA is TGTGCTAGCAGCCCCGGGCCGGGGAACGAGCAGTACTTC.

This clonotype showed up just a few times. The chain employs TRBV20-1 and TRBJ2-1, with 13 bases lining up with TRBD2. Germline V CDR1 and CDR2: DFQATT, SNEGSKA (reference sequence). CDR3 length equals 19 residues. V shed 4 bases and J 10 bases; nucleotides not matched to a gene: 22. Here the CDR3 DNA reads TGCAGTGCTATGGGGACTAGCGGGGCCCCAAGGTGGGTCCTGGACGAGCAGTTCTTC. The encoded protein is CSAMGTSGAPRWVLDEQFF.

The V gene is TRBV28, the J gene TRBJ1-1; TRBD1 might be the D (5 bases). With 3 bases removed from V and 1 base from J, the gap between germline ends came to 15 bases. The CDR3 consists of 16 residues. CDR1 and CDR2 (germline): MDHEN, SYDVKM. In DNA, the CDR3 is TGTGCCAGCAGTTTTCTAGCGTTGGGGGGGAACACTGAAGCTTTCTTT. It codes for CASSFLALGGNTEAFF.

The table lists this clonotype with a few counts. The chain is built from TRBV28 and TRBJ1-5, with 8 bases identical to TRBD1. There are 16 residues in the CDR3. V was clipped by 5 bases and J by 5 bases; unmatched bases: 11. Germline loops: CDR1 MDHEN, CDR2 SYDVKM. The CDR3 nucleotides read TGTGCCAGCAGTCTCCCCAGGACAGGGCGCCATCAGCCCCAGCATTTT. As protein: CASSLPRTGRHQPQHF.

This clonotype was detected a few times. V and J are TRBV6-2 or TRBV6-3 and TRBJ2-7; 10 positions match TRBD1. The germline gives CDR1 MNHEY, CDR2 SVGEGT. Germline trimming cut 0 bases from V and 4 bases from J; bases unmatched to any gene: 6. CDR3 length: 16 residues. CDR3 in DNA: TGTGCCAGCAGTTACTCTAGGGACAGGGGACGGTACGAGCAGTACGTC. Protein sequence: CASSYSRDRGRYEQYV.

This clonotype has at least ten counts. The V and J genes are TRBV28 and TRBJ2-5; 9 bases line up with TRBD1. There are 16 residues in the CDR3. Germline CDR1 and CDR2: MDHEN and SYDVKM. Trimming at V came to 0 bases and at J to 2 bases, leaving 4 bases not matched to a gene. The CDR3 sequence is CASSLWGTGRQETQYF. DNA of the CDR3: TGTGCCAGCAGTTTATGGGGGACAGGGCGACAAGAGACCCAGTACTTC.

This clonotype has a single count. A much larger clonotype is one base distant, so this may be a read error. The V call is TRBV7-8, the J call TRBJ1-6; D gene unclear. The V gene's germline CDR1 is SGHVS and CDR2 FQNEAQ. This CDR3 has 16 amino acids. CDR3 DNA sequence: TGTGCCAGCAGCTTGGGCAGCCAGCCCTATAATTCATCCCTCCACTTT. This sequence encodes CASSLGSQPYNSSLHF.

This clonotype was picked up many times. V is TRBV7-9 and J is TRBJ2-3; the D is unclear. Germline V gives CDR1 SEHNR, CDR2 FQNEAQ (reference sequence). V gave up 5 bases and J gave up 2 bases, with 11 bases separating them. This CDR3 is built from 14 residues. The CDR3 coding sequence is TGTGCCAGCAGCCTCCCGTCCGACACAGATACGCAGTATTTT. Amino acids: CASSLPSDTDTQYF.

This clonotype was detected a few times. This chain links TRBV20-1 with TRBJ1-6; D gene uncertain. Germline V gene lookup returns CDR1 DFQATT and CDR2 SNEGSKA (reference sequence). This CDR3 is built from 16 residues. V was cut by 6 bases and J by 4 bases, with 19 bases left in between. CDR3 residues: CSAQHKDGAYNSPLHF. In DNA, the CDR3 is TGCAGTGCCCAACATAAGGACGGAGCTTATAATTCACCCCTCCACTTT.

This clonotype was picked up many times. This rearrangement joins TRBV7-6 to TRBJ2-7; 9 positions agree with TRBD2. There are 15 residues in the CDR3. J was trimmed by 1 base and V by 5 bases; bases with no gene match: 6. Germline CDR1 and CDR2: SGHVS and FNYEAQ. The CDR3 loop is CASSPSGGRSYEQYF. DNA for the CDR3: TGTGCCAGCAGCCCGAGCGGGGGGAGGTCCTACGAGCAGTACTTC.

The rearrangement links TRBV7-9 to TRBJ1-1; 9 nucleotides agree with TRBD1. Losses at the gene ends were 5 bases for V and 5 bases for J; bases not matched to a gene: 15. Germline CDR1 SEHNR, CDR2 FQNEAQ (reference sequence). This CDR3 has 17 amino acids. The CDR3 sequence: CASSPPRTGGEETEAFF. The CDR3 DNA sequence: TGTGCCAGCAGCCCCCCCAGAACAGGGGGCGAAGAGACTGAAGCTTTCTTT.

The gene calls are TRBV7-3 and TRBJ2-3; D is unclear. The germline CDR1 and CDR2 sequences are SGHTA and FQGTGA. The CDR3 sequence is 16 residues long. Trimming removed 5 bases from V and 0 bases from J, with 15 bases in between. CDR3 sequence reads: CASSPEGLTSTDTQYF. The CDR3 DNA reads TGTGCCAGCAGCCCAGAAGGGCTAACTAGCACAGATACGCAGTATTTT.

This clonotype was counted between two and nine times. The chain recombines TRBV4-1 with TRBJ2-1, with 11 bases identical to TRBD2. V lost 0 bases and J lost 4; bases outside the gene matches: 5. The germline CDR1 and CDR2 sequences are MGHRA and YSYEKL. The CDR3 is 17 amino acids. The CDR3 coding sequence is TGCGCCAGCAGCCAAGATTCGACTAGCGGGGTGTACAATGAGCAGTTCTTC. It encodes CASSQDSTSGVYNEQFF.

This chain connects TRBV5-1 to TRBJ1-1, with TRBD1 matching 10 bases. The CDR3 sequence is 15 residues long. Germline assignment: CDR1 SGHRS and CDR2 YFSETQ. V was pared by 4 bases and J by 5 bases, with 8 bases of the junction left unmatched. CDR3 DNA: TGCGCCAGCAGCCCAAACCCGGGACAGGGGACTGAAGCTTTCTTT. Translation: CASSPNPGQGTEAFF.

This clonotype has a handful of counts. The V call is TRBV6-6, the J call TRBJ1-1; D is ambiguous. Germline-derived CDR1 and CDR2 are MNHNY and SVGAGI (reference sequence). The V and J ends lost 3 bases and 5 bases respectively, with 16 bases between them. This CDR3 is built from 15 residues. In DNA, the CDR3 is TGTGCCAGCAGTTATGAGCTGGGAATGAGGACTGAAGCTTTCTTT. Protein sequence: CASSYELGMRTEAFF.

This clonotype was counted many times. The J gene is TRBJ1-1, the V gene TRBV11-3, with TRBD1 as a possible D gene (6 bases). This CDR3 is 15 amino acids long. With 5 bases removed from V and 1 base from J, the gap between germline ends came to 14 bases. Germline V gene data show CDR1 as SGHNT and CDR2 as YENEEA. The CDR3 bases are TGTGCCAGCAGCCGGGATGACAGGCCGAACACTGAAGCTTTCTTT. This sequence encodes CASSRDDRPNTEAFF.

The gene calls are TRBV7-6 and TRBJ2-7; 7 bases line up with TRBD1. J was trimmed by 2 bases and V by 5 bases; bases with no gene match: 6. CDR3 length: 14 residues. Germline values: CDR1 SGHVS, CDR2 FNYEAQ. CDR3 nucleotides: TGTGCCAGCAGCGCCGGGACAGTCGCCTACGAGCAGTACTTC. This sequence encodes CASSAGTVAYEQYF.

Ten or more counts support this clonotype. V and J are TRBV24-1 and TRBJ1-5, with 7 bases that match TRBD1. CDR3 length equals 15 residues. CDR1 and CDR2 (germline): KGHDR, SFDVKD. Trimming cost V 1 base and J 3 bases; bases outside gene matches: 2. The DNA for the CDR3 is TGTGCCACCAGTGATTTAACAGGGGTCAATCAGCCCCAGCATTTT. Encoded protein: CATSDLTGVNQPQHF.

V gene TRBV20-1 combines with J gene TRBJ2-1; 9 bases fit TRBD2. V shed 2 bases and J 9 bases; nucleotides not matched to a gene: 11. This CDR3 region has 15 residues. Germline-derived CDR1 and CDR2 are DFQATT and SNEGSKA (reference sequence). CDR3 sequence reads: CSARPLAGERGEQFF. CDR3 in DNA: TGCAGTGCTAGACCCTTAGCGGGGGAGAGAGGTGAGCAGTTCTTC.

V and J are TRBV6-5 and TRBJ2-1, with D perhaps TRBD1 (5 bases). CDR3 size: 16 residues. V lost 0 bases and J lost 0, with 9 bases in between. From germline, CDR1 is MNHEY and CDR2 SVGAGI. CDR3 sequence (DNA): TGTGCCAGCAGTTACTCCCAGCAGGGCTCCTACAATGAGCAGTTCTTC. Its translation: CASSYSQQGSYNEQFF.

The sample holds one count of this clonotype. The V gene is TRBV27, the J gene TRBJ1-5, with unresolved D. This CDR3 is built from 13 residues. V gave up 6 bases and J gave up 6 bases, with 12 bases separating them. The germline gives CDR1 MNHEY, CDR2 SMNVEV (reference sequence). CDR3 DNA sequence: TGTGCCAGCAGACAGTCCTTTGGTCAGCCCCAGCATTTT. Translating gives CASRQSFGQPQHF.

The CDR3 protein is CASSLRGRGGNQPQHF. DNA for the CDR3: TGTGCCAGCAGTTTAAGGGGCAGGGGAGGCAATCAGCCCCAGCATTTT. This rearrangement joins TRBV28 to TRBJ1-5, with D possibly being TRBD1 (6 bases). CDR3 size: 16 residues. The germline V gene has CDR1 MDHEN and CDR2 SYDVKM. The V and J ends lost 2 bases and 2 bases respectively, with 13 bases between them.

The chain uses TRBV25-1 and TRBJ1-1; D call uncertain. Deletions cut 11 bases from V and 1 base from J, with 20 bases between. This CDR3 has 15 amino acids. Germline-derived CDR1 and CDR2 are MGHDK and SYGVNS. Written as DNA, the CDR3 is TGTGCCGTACTCCGAACAGTTTTGTCGAACACTGAAGCTTTCTTT. As protein: CAVLRTVLSNTEAFF.

The rearrangement joins TRBV5-1 to TRBJ1-2; 10 nucleotides agree with TRBD1. Germline CDR1 is SGHRS and CDR2 is YFSETQ. The CDR3 has 14 amino acids. Unmatched junction bases numbered 4, after V lost 4 bases and J lost 4 bases. The CDR3 is CASSVGQGPYGYTF. The CDR3 bases are TGCGCCAGCAGCGTGGGACAGGGGCCCTATGGCTACACCTTC.

This chain uses TRBV5-4 with TRBJ2-3; tentatively, D is TRBD2 (6 bases). Germline CDR1 is SGHNT and CDR2 is YYREEE (reference sequence). Trimming left V 4 bases short and J 1 base short, with 16 bases between. This CDR3 is 16 amino acids long. The CDR3 nucleotides read TGTGCCAGCAGCCAAATGAGCGGGTCCGGCACAGATACGCAGTATTTT. It encodes CASSQMSGSGTDTQYF.